The 32 T cell receptor beta chains given below trace back to one sample, sequenced in a study of CXCR3-negative and CXCR3-positive naive CD8 T cells. Study findings and constraints: More hydrophobic TRB CDR3s occurred in CXCR3-positive than in CXCR3-negative naive cells.

These receptors have no known antigen. UMI-tagged TRB cDNA libraries were built via 5' RACE. For each CDR3 protein, TCRdb gives one entry from its re-call of the 5' RACE reads, without DNA. In all, the sample yields roughly 110,000 distinct CDR3 sequences. The source material was naive CXCR3+ CD8+ T cells from blood. Subset reported: CD45RO-CCR7+CD27+CD95- naive CD8+ T cells expressing CXCR3 (TNR3+). Receptors were obtained from a human donor in good health. Some clones in this sample may be carry-over from other donors' samples.

This chain joins TRBV27 and TRBJ2-1; without DNA, the TCRdb call of TRBD2 cannot be checked. The germline V gene encodes CDR1 MNHEY and CDR2 SMNVEV (reference sequence). The CDR3 has 17 amino acids. The CDR3 loop reads CASSPYLIAGGTNEQFF.

This chain uses TRBV19 with TRBJ2-1; TCRdb calls TRBD2, which cannot be checked without DNA. The CDR3 totals 12 residues. Germline V lookup: CDR1 LNHDA, CDR2 SQIVND (reference sequence). The CDR3 reads CASNNGGNEQFF.

This sequence joins TRBV29-1 and TRBJ2-7; TCRdb picks TRBD1, but there is no DNA to check that call. The CDR3 contains 13 residues. CDR1 is SQVTM and CDR2 is ANQGSEA in the germline V gene. The CDR3 region is CSAQGGAPYEQYF.

The rearrangement joins TRBV13 to TRBJ2-7; TCRdb selects TRBD1, and the lack of DNA leaves this call unchecked. Germline assignment: CDR1 PRHDT and CDR2 FYEKMQ (reference sequence). This CDR3 is 15 amino acids long. CDR3 loop: CASSLAGQGAYEQYF.

V gene TRBV11-1 combines with J gene TRBJ2-7; absent DNA, TCRdb's TRBD1 call cannot be checked. This CDR3 has 19 residues. Looked up from germline, CDR1 is SGHAT and CDR2 is FQDESV (reference sequence). This CDR3 reads CASSQPGQGATLVGYEQYF.

The rearrangement uses TRBV7-9 and TRBJ2-5; absent DNA, TCRdb's TRBD1 call cannot be checked. Germline V gene data show CDR1 as SEHNR and CDR2 as FQNEAQ (reference sequence). The CDR3 has 14 amino acids. CDR3 protein: CASRGTGYQETQYF. The full variable domain, rest sourced from reference TRBV7-9 and TRBJ2-5, is DTGVSQNPRHKITKRGQNVTFRCDPISEHNRLYWYRQTLGQGPEFLTYFQNEAQLEKSRLLSDRFSAERPKGSFSTLEIQRTEQGDSAMYLCASRGTGYQETQYFGPGTRLLVL.

V usage is TRBV7-7 and J usage is TRBJ2-7; the TCRdb D gene call, TRBD1, has no DNA to confirm it. The germline gives CDR1 SSHAT, CDR2 FNYEAQ (reference sequence). The CDR3 sequence is 15 residues long. CDR3 sequence: CASRLTGLNTYEQYF.

CDR3: CASRTGGYGYTF. The genes are TRBV19 and TRBJ1-2; without DNA, the TCRdb call of TRBD1 cannot be checked. The germline V gene encodes CDR1 LNHDA and CDR2 SQIVND (reference sequence). The CDR3 covers 12 residues.

The rearrangement joins TRBV13 to TRBJ2-7. The CDR3 contains 13 residues. From germline, CDR1 is PRHDT and CDR2 FYEKMQ (reference sequence). Here the CDR3 reads CASSSWDGYEQYF.

J is TRBJ2-1 and V is TRBV12-3 or TRBV12-4. The CDR3 is 13 residues long. The CDR3: CASRPQDYNEQFF.

The chain uses TRBV13 and TRBJ2-1; TCRdb returns TRBD2, unconfirmable since there is no DNA. The CDR3 covers 16 residues. The germline CDR1 and CDR2 sequences are PRHDT and FYEKMQ (reference sequence). This CDR3 reads CASSLKSGLAGVEQFF.

The rearrangement links TRBV7-9 to TRBJ2-3; the TCRdb D gene call, TRBD2, has no DNA to confirm it. CDR1 SEHNR and CDR2 FQNEAQ come from the germline V gene (reference sequence). The CDR3 has 13 residues. This CDR3 is CASSLPTDHTQYF.

The chain employs TRBV7-9 and TRBJ1-4. This CDR3 is 13 amino acids long. CDR1 is SEHNR and CDR2 is FQNEAQ in the germline V gene (reference sequence). CDR3 region: CASSPDTNEKLFF. Full variable domain (remainder filled in from reference TRBV7-9 and TRBJ1-4): DTGVSQNPRHKITKRGQNVTFRCDPISEHNRLYWYRQTLGQGPEFLTYFQNEAQLEKSRLLSDRFSAERPKGSFSTLEIQRTEQGDSAMYLCASSPDTNEKLFFGSGTQLSVL.

The chain uses TRBV7-6 and TRBJ2-7. Germline V gene lookup returns CDR1 SGHVS and CDR2 FNYEAQ. The CDR3 totals 14 residues. The CDR3 loop reads CASSPRTFDYEQYF.

The V gene is TRBV7-9, the J gene TRBJ1-6. Germline CDR1 SEHNR, CDR2 FQNEAQ (reference sequence). The CDR3 runs 15 residues. CDR3 residues: CASSLPAGRYSPLHF.

The chain recombines TRBV7-9 with TRBJ2-5; TCRdb picks TRBD1, but there is no DNA to check that call. Per the germline V gene, CDR1 is SEHNR and CDR2 is FQNEAQ (reference sequence). This CDR3 has 13 amino acids. This CDR3 reads CASSLDRQETQYF.

The V and J genes are TRBV7-8 and TRBJ2-7; TCRdb names TRBD1, which stays unverified in the absence of DNA. The CDR3 is 14 residues long. Germline V lookup: CDR1 SGHVS, CDR2 FQNEAQ. This CDR3 is CASSLVGVIYEQYF. The entire variable domain, with the rest obtained from reference TRBV7-8 and TRBJ2-7, is as follows: GAGVSQSPRYKVAKRGQDVALRCDPISGHVSLFWYQQALGQGPEFLTYFQNEAQLDKSGLPSDRFFAERPEGSVSTLKIQRTQQEDSAVYLCASSLVGVIYEQYFGPGTRLTVT.

This chain connects TRBV20-1 to TRBJ1-1; checking the TCRdb D call of TRBD1 is not possible without DNA. CDR1 is DFQATT and CDR2 is SNEGSKA in the germline V gene (reference sequence). The CDR3 spans 19 residues. The CDR3 loop reads CSVSSDRTLLPGVNTEAFF.

The chain couples TRBV12-3 or TRBV12-4 to TRBJ1-1; no DNA is available, so the TRBD1 call from TCRdb remains unchecked. The CDR3 covers 14 residues. CDR3 amino acids: CASTFLGGDTEAFF.

This rearrangement joins TRBV7-6 to TRBJ2-7. Germline V gives CDR1 SGHVS, CDR2 FNYEAQ. The CDR3 loop spans 13 amino acids. This CDR3 is CASSEDQAYEQYF.

The gene calls are TRBV29-1 and TRBJ2-5; TCRdb names TRBD1, which stays unverified in the absence of DNA. CDR1 is SQVTM and CDR2 is ANQGSEA in the germline V gene. This CDR3 spans 13 amino acids. The CDR3 sequence: CSVEGDSEETQYF.

This sequence joins TRBV21-1 and TRBJ2-3; TCRdb's assignment of TRBD2 cannot be checked, as there is no DNA. TRBV21-1 is a pseudogene segment. CDR3 length equals 17 residues. CDR3 region: CASRPGTSGRQGDTQYF.

The rearrangement joins TRBV9 to TRBJ2-1. The CDR3 contains 14 residues. Germline CDR1 and CDR2: SGDLS and YYNGEE. This chain's CDR3 is CASSFHSSYNEQFF.

The chain couples TRBV9 to TRBJ1-1; with no DNA, the TCRdb D assignment of TRBD1 cannot be verified. The CDR3 loop spans 14 amino acids. Germline V gene sequence: CDR1 SGDLS, CDR2 YYNGEE. The CDR3 loop is CASSGLDSNFEAFF. Full variable domain (missing parts from reference TRBV9 and TRBJ1-1): DSGVTQTPKHLITATGQRVTLRCSPRSGDLSVYWYQQSLDQGLQFLIQYYNGEERAKGNILERFSAQQFPDLHSELNLSSLELGDSALYFCASSGLDSNFEAFFGQGTRLTVV.

The CDR3 loop reads CASSPIRTGLGNQPQHF. The chain is built from TRBV28 and TRBJ1-5; TCRdb's assignment of TRBD1 cannot be checked, as there is no DNA. Germline CDR1 reads MDHEN; CDR2 reads SYDVKM. CDR3 length: 17 residues.

This chain joins TRBV5-1 and TRBJ1-4; TCRdb names TRBD1, which stays unverified in the absence of DNA. The CDR3 is 16 amino acids. The V gene's germline CDR1 is SGHRS and CDR2 YFSETQ. The chain's CDR3 is CASSLVGVEFGEKLFF.

The V gene is TRBV25-1, the J gene TRBJ1-5. Germline V gene data show CDR1 as MGHDK and CDR2 as SYGVNS. The CDR3 runs to 14 residues. The CDR3 reads CASSESGSNQPQHF.

V and J are TRBV5-1 and TRBJ1-3; as DNA is missing, the TRBD1 call by TCRdb cannot be tested. CDR3 length: 15 residues. Germline V lookup: CDR1 SGHRS, CDR2 YFSETQ. The CDR3 is CASSLTRGFGNTTYF.

The CDR3 protein is CASSPPTGESYNEQFF. The chain recombines TRBV4-1 with TRBJ2-1; TCRdb calls TRBD1, which cannot be checked without DNA. The CDR3 runs 16 residues. Germline assignment: CDR1 MGHRA and CDR2 YSYEKL.

The chain employs TRBV28 and TRBJ2-7; checking the TCRdb D call of TRBD1 is not possible without DNA. The CDR3 spans 14 residues. CDR1 MDHEN and CDR2 SYDVKM come from the germline V gene. The CDR3 loop reads CASSLWQGADEQYF.

V usage is TRBV2 and J usage is TRBJ2-7; the TCRdb D gene call, TRBD1, has no DNA to confirm it. This CDR3 has 19 amino acids. Germline-derived CDR1 and CDR2 are SNHLY and FYNNEI. This chain's CDR3 is CASSEGADGLHLGGVEQYF.

V is TRBV10-2 and J is TRBJ2-7; TCRdb gives TRBD2 as the D gene, but with no DNA this cannot be confirmed. This CDR3 spans 17 amino acids. CDR1 and CDR2 (germline): WSHSY, SAAADI. The CDR3 loop reads CASSPTVGLAGAYEQYF.